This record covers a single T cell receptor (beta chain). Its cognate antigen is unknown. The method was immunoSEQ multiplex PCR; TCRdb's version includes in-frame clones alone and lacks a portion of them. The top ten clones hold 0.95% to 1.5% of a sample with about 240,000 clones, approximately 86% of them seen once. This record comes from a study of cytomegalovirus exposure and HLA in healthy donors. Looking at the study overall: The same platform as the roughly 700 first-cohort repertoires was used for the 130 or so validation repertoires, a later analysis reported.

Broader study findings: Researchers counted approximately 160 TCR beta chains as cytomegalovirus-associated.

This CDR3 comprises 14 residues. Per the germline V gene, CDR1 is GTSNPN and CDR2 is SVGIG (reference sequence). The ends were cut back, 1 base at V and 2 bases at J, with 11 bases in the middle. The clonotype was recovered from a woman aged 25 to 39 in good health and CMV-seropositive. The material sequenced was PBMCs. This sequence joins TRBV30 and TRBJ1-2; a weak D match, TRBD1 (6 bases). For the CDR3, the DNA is TGTGCCTGGAGTGAGGGGGTCTTGAACTATGGCTACACCTTC. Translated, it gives CAWSEGVLNYGYTF.